Following are 25 T cell receptor beta chains from one sample sequenced in a study of tumor T cells in aggressive B-cell lymphoma. Data came from immunoSEQ multiplex PCR; TCRdb stores just in-frame clones and leaves some out. The repertoire includes about 3,900 clones, about four fifths of them detected once, and 45% to 55% sits in the top ten. The sample was tumor tissue. The receptors were gathered from an adult with diffuse large B cell lymphoma.

Notes on this clone: In the same sample, other DNA sequences code for this CDR3. The V gene is TRBV4-1, the J gene TRBJ1-5; a weak D match, TRBD1 (6 bases). CDR3 length equals 15 residues. V was trimmed by 0 bases and J by 6 bases, leaving 12 bases between them. CDR1 is MGHRA, CDR2 YSYEKL, per germline. CDR3 sequence reads: CASSQDRGEGQPQHF. The DNA of the CDR3 is TGCGCCAGCAGCCAAGACAGGGGAGAAGGTCAGCCCCAGCATTTT.

J is TRBJ2-7 and V is TRBV27, with 10 positions matching TRBD2. Trimming cost V 5 bases and J 6 bases; bases outside gene matches: 7. This CDR3 is built from 14 residues. The germline gives CDR1 MNHEY, CDR2 SMNVEV (reference sequence). The CDR3 nucleotides are TGTGCCAGCAGTCTAGCGGGAGATTTTGCCGAGCAGTACTTC. This translates into CASSLAGDFAEQYF.

This sequence joins TRBV27 and TRBJ2-5; TRBD2 agrees at 15 bases. V gave up 5 bases and J gave up 11 bases; unmatched junction bases: 6. This CDR3 is 14 amino acids long. Germline CDR1 is MNHEY and CDR2 is SMNVEV (reference sequence). Here the CDR3 reads CASSQGTSGRRQYF. The CDR3 DNA reads as TGTGCCAGCAGTCAGGGGACTAGCGGGAGGAGGCAGTACTTC.

V is TRBV11-2 and J is TRBJ2-2; D might be TRBD2 (5 bases). V was shortened by 5 bases and J by 5 bases, with 15 bases between the two germline ends. Per germline, CDR1 SGHAT and CDR2 FQNNGV. The CDR3 sequence is 15 residues long. The CDR3 sequence: CASSGKRVGTGELFF. CDR3 in DNA: TGTGCCAGCAGCGGAAAGAGGGTCGGTACCGGGGAGCTGTTTTTT.

A remark on this clone: Other nucleotide sequences from this sample produce the same CDR3. The rearrangement links TRBV19 to TRBJ2-7; weak D call: TRBD2 (5 bases). Germline CDR1 reads LNHDA; CDR2 reads SQIVND (reference sequence). The germline V and J ends were trimmed by 5 bases and 3 bases, with 17 bases remaining between them. This CDR3 is 15 amino acids long. The CDR3 loop reads CASSSFLGGRYEQYF. As DNA, the CDR3 is TGTGCCAGTAGTTCCTTCCTCGGAGGCCGCTACGAGCAGTACTTC.

V is TRBV7-9 and J is TRBJ2-1, with no clear D. V lost 2 bases, J lost 5 bases, and 7 bases lay in between. Germline lookup yields CDR1 SEHNR and CDR2 FQNEAQ (reference sequence). The CDR3 extends over 13 amino acids. The CDR3 DNA reads TGTGCCAGCAGCTTACACGGAGACAATGAGCAGTTCTTC. Encoded protein: CASSLHGDNEQFF.

The chain links TRBV27 to TRBJ1-5, with 8 bases lining up with TRBD1. This CDR3 has 13 residues. CDR1 MNHEY and CDR2 SMNVEV come from the germline V gene (reference sequence). J lost 6 bases, V lost 4 bases, and 2 bases had no gene match. CDR3 in amino acids: CASSSDRGQPQHF. CDR3 DNA: TGTGCCAGCAGTTCCGACAGGGGTCAGCCCCAGCATTTT.

This chain links TRBV29-1 with TRBJ2-7; TRBD2 matches at 13 bases. The CDR3 loop spans 14 amino acids. Germline-derived CDR1 and CDR2 are SQVTM and ANQGSEA. The V gene end was trimmed by 4 bases and the J gene end by 1 base; junction bases not matched to a gene: 1. This CDR3 reads CSVGGLAGSYEQYF. Here the CDR3 DNA reads TGCAGCGTTGGGGGACTAGCGGGATCCTACGAGCAGTACTTC.

This clone came up a few times. The chain uses TRBV27 and TRBJ1-5; D call uncertain. With 1 base removed from V and 0 bases from J, the gap between germline ends came to 10 bases. The CDR3 length is 16 residues. The germline V gene has CDR1 MNHEY and CDR2 SMNVEV (reference sequence). CDR3 sequence: CASSLYRGNSNQPQHF. The CDR3 region has the DNA TGTGCCAGCAGTTTATATCGCGGAAATAGCAATCAGCCCCAGCATTTT.

The V call is TRBV30, the J call TRBJ2-3; 12 nucleotides align to TRBD2. Trimming removed 5 bases from V and 5 bases from J; junction bases left unmatched: 8. The germline V gene has CDR1 GTSNPN and CDR2 SVGIG (reference sequence). The CDR3 is 15 amino acids. The CDR3 sequence is CAWGRLAGDQDTQYF. In nucleotides, the CDR3 is TGTGCCTGGGGCAGACTAGCGGGAGATCAAGATACGCAGTATTTT.

The rearrangement links TRBV5-1 to TRBJ2-1; 7 bases are shared with TRBD2. The CDR3 spans 15 residues. Germline V gene data show CDR1 as SGHRS and CDR2 as YFSETQ. The V and J ends lost 2 bases and 8 bases, in that order; junction bases with no gene match: 10. CDR3 sequence (DNA): TGCGCCAGCAGCTTAAAGGTGCGGGAGACGGATGAGCAGTTCTTC. Protein: CASSLKVRETDEQFF.

This chain connects TRBV19 to TRBJ2-3; TRBD1 might be the D (7 bases). The germline CDR1 and CDR2 sequences are LNHDA and SQIVND (reference sequence). With 5 bases removed from V and 6 bases from J, the gap between germline ends came to 18 bases. This CDR3 contains 15 residues. CDR3 DNA: TGTGCCAGTAGTGCGCGGGACAGCTTAAAGGATACGCAGTATTTT. This translates into CASSARDSLKDTQYF. Full variable domain (remainder filled in from reference TRBV19 and TRBJ2-3): DGGITQSPKYLFRKEGQNVTLSCEQNLNHDAMYWYRQDPGQGLRLIYYSQIVNDFQKGDIAEGYSVSREKKESFPLTVTSAQKNPTAFYLCASSARDSLKDTQYFGPGTRLTVL.

The chain carries TRBV2 and TRBJ1-6; D call uncertain. The CDR3 totals 16 residues. Between the trimmed V and J ends, which lost 2 bases and 0 bases, there was a span of 8 bases. Germline V gene sequence: CDR1 SNHLY, CDR2 FYNNEI. DNA for the CDR3: TGTGCCAGCAGTGAACCGTTTAGCTCCTATAATTCACCCCTCCACTTT. Amino acid sequence: CASSEPFSSYNSPLHF.

The gene calls are TRBV4-2 and TRBJ2-3; 8 positions agree with TRBD2. The V gene's germline CDR1 is LGHNA and CDR2 YNFKEQ. The V and J ends lost 4 bases and 3 bases, in that order; junction bases with no gene match: 3. CDR3 size: 14 residues. The CDR3 DNA reads TGTGCCAGCAGCCCGTCTAGCGGGACAGATACGCAGTATTTT. It yields the protein CASSPSSGTDTQYF.

V gene TRBV7-3 combines with J gene TRBJ2-1; possibly TRBD2 for D (6 bases). The CDR3 consists of 16 residues. Per germline, CDR1 SGHTA and CDR2 FQGTGA. Between the trimmed V and J ends, which lost 2 bases and 5 bases, there was a span of 16 bases. CDR3 bases: TGTGCCAGCAGCTTATCCGGAGGGTACGTAAACAATGAGCAGTTCTTC. Its protein is CASSLSGGYVNNEQFF. Together with reference TRBV7-3 and TRBJ2-1, the CDR3 gives the full variable domain: GAGVSQTPSNKVTEKGKYVELRCDPISGHTALYWYRQSLGQGPEFLIYFQGTGAADDSGLPNDRFFAVRPEGSVSTLKIQRTERGDSAVYLCASSLSGGYVNNEQFFGPGTRLTVL.

This clone occurred once. The rearrangement links TRBV5-4 to TRBJ2-1, with 15 bases matching TRBD2. The germline V gene has CDR1 SGHNT and CDR2 YYREEE (reference sequence). CDR3 length: 16 residues. V gave up 2 bases and J gave up 8 bases; unmatched junction bases: 5. The CDR3 reads CASSLGLAGGRYEQFF. CDR3 bases: TGTGCCAGCAGCTTAGGACTAGCGGGGGGGAGGTATGAGCAGTTCTTC.

The chain recombines TRBV6-1 with TRBJ1-2; no clear D gene. Germline-derived CDR1 and CDR2 are MNHNS and SASEGT. The CDR3 runs to 13 residues. The V end lost 2 bases, the J end lost 8 bases, and 12 bases lay between the germline ends. The CDR3: CASSERVGRGYTF. In DNA form, the CDR3 reads TGTGCCAGCAGTGAAAGAGTTGGGAGAGGCTACACCTTC.

The gene calls are TRBV21-1 and TRBJ1-1. TRBV21-1 is a recognized pseudogene. The CDR3 has 18 amino acids. CDR3 in amino acids: CASSKWTGGRGVDTEAFF. Here the CDR3 DNA reads TGTGCCAGCAGCAAATGGACGGGAGGGAGGGGAGTGGACACTGAAGCTTTCTTT.

This chain connects TRBV5-1 to TRBJ2-1; TRBD2 matches 10 bases. V dropped 3 bases and J dropped 8; count of bases not matched to a gene: 11. The CDR3 covers 16 residues. Looked up from germline, CDR1 is SGHRS and CDR2 is YFSETQ. The CDR3 region is CASSSLSSGSNDEQFF. DNA for the CDR3: TGCGCCAGCAGCTCACTCTCTAGCGGGAGCAACGATGAGCAGTTCTTC.

This chain connects TRBV13 to TRBJ2-5; 9 bases align to TRBD2. The CDR3 spans 16 residues. V lost 5 bases, J lost 5 bases, and 12 bases stayed unmatched. CDR1 is PRHDT, CDR2 FYEKMQ, per germline (reference sequence). Here the CDR3 reads CASSGPLAGDRETQYF. As DNA, the CDR3 is TGTGCCAGCAGCGGACCCTTAGCGGGGGATCGCGAGACCCAGTACTTC.

Regarding this clone: Since a far larger clone is one base different, this is likely a read error. The identical CDR3 is also encoded by other nucleotide sequences in the sample. The chain recombines TRBV10-3 with TRBJ1-1, with 7 positions matching TRBD1. This CDR3 spans 17 amino acids. With V trimmed by 0 bases and J by 3 bases, 10 bases remained unmatched. CDR1 is ENHRY and CDR2 is SYGVKD in the germline V gene. The CDR3 loop is CAISESRGRGKDTEAFF. The DNA for the CDR3 is TGTGCCATCAGTGAGTCCCGAGGCAGGGGGAAAGACACTGAAGCTTTCTTT.

The chain combines TRBV2 with TRBJ2-1, with 14 bases lining up with TRBD2. V was clipped by 7 bases and J by 5 bases; unmatched bases: 10. The CDR3 is made up of 17 amino acids. The V gene's germline CDR1 is SNHLY and CDR2 FYNNEI. The CDR3 protein is CASTNWGLAGANNEQFF. In nucleotides, the CDR3 is TGTGCCAGCACTAATTGGGGACTAGCGGGAGCCAACAATGAGCAGTTCTTC.

The rearrangement links TRBV6-5 to TRBJ1-1; D unclear. Germline V CDR1 and CDR2: MNHEY, SVGAGI. The CDR3 runs 12 residues. Trimming shortened V by 6 bases and J by 1 base, and 6 bases separated the two germline ends. In DNA form, the CDR3 reads TGTGCCAGCAGGCACAGGAACACTGAAGCTTTCTTT. Translated: CASRHRNTEAFF.

The V gene is TRBV4-2, the J gene TRBJ2-1; TRBD2 aligns across 13 bases. V lost 2 bases and J lost 8; bases outside the gene matches: 9. CDR1 and CDR2 (germline): LGHNA, YNFKEQ. This CDR3 has 17 residues. CDR3 residues: CASSQPTGLAGADEQFF. In DNA, the CDR3 is TGTGCCAGCAGCCAACCCACAGGACTAGCGGGGGCAGATGAGCAGTTCTTC.

This chain joins TRBV18 and TRBJ1-5, with D maybe TRBD1 (6 bases). V shed 2 bases and J shed 8 bases, with 10 bases lying between them. Germline values: CDR1 KGHSH, CDR2 LQKENI. This CDR3 is built from 13 residues. CDR3 DNA: TGTGCCAGCTCACCAAGGGGGAATGAGCCCCAGCATTTT. Its protein is CASSPRGNEPQHF.